Below are 9 T cell receptor beta chains sequenced from a single sample in a study of T cell repertoires in cytomegalovirus infection. One entry per CDR3 protein results from TCRdb running MiXCR on the reads. This sample carries approximately 750,000 distinct CDR3 sequences, about a third of them seen once, and the ten largest clones take about 2.8%. Sequenced input: PBMCs. These receptor sequences come from a human donor in good health (CMV status not recorded). Some clones in this sample may be carry-over from other donors' samples.

The chain links TRBV6-5 to TRBJ1-1, with D perhaps TRBD1 (5 bases). Germline V lookup: CDR1 MNHEY, CDR2 SVGAGI. Trimming shortened V by 0 bases and J by 0 bases, and 17 bases separated the two germline ends. The length of the CDR3 is 18 residues. This CDR3 is CASSYSAGVGGMNTEAFF. The CDR3 region has the DNA TGTGCCAGCAGTTACTCGGCCGGGGTTGGGGGGATGAACACTGAAGCTTTCTTT.

Details on this clonotype: This may be a read error: a much more frequent sequence differs by one nucleotide. The chain joins TRBV7-9 to TRBJ2-2; a possible D gene is TRBD2 (6 bases). Germline lookup yields CDR1 SEHNR and CDR2 FQNEAQ (reference sequence). V lost 6 bases and J lost 5, with 16 bases in between. The CDR3 contains 15 residues. CDR3 nucleotide sequence: TGTGCCAGCAGGGGTTGGGAGGAGAAAACCGGGGAGCTGTTTTTT. Amino acid sequence: CASRGWEEKTGELFF. Together with reference TRBV7-9 and TRBJ2-2, the CDR3 gives the full variable domain: DTGVSQNPRHKITKRGQNVTFRCDPISEHNRLYWYRQTLGQGPEFLTYFQNEAQLEKSRLLSDRFSAERPKGSFSTLEIQRTEQGDSAMYLCASRGWEEKTGELFFGEGSRLTVL.

J is TRBJ2-5 and V is TRBV7-6; no clear D. Germline V CDR1 and CDR2: SGHVS, FNYEAQ. This CDR3 is built from 15 residues. Trimming stripped 5 bases from V and 3 bases from J, with 16 bases between. CDR3 amino acids: CASSREFSFKETQYF. DNA for the CDR3: TGTGCCAGCAGCCGCGAATTCAGCTTTAAAGAGACCCAGTACTTC.

This clonotype was picked up many times. This rearrangement joins TRBV7-6 to TRBJ1-1; tentative D call: TRBD1 (5 bases). Trimming cost V 5 bases and J 7 bases, with 17 bases left between them. Germline CDR1 and CDR2: SGHVS and FNYEAQ. The CDR3 length is 14 residues. CDR3 nucleotide sequence: TGTGCCAGCAGCGGCCGGGACCTAAGGAATGAAGCTTTCTTT. This sequence encodes CASSGRDLRNEAFF.

V usage is TRBV7-2 and J usage is TRBJ2-7; weak D call: TRBD2 (6 bases). This CDR3 comprises 16 residues. Trimming left V 2 bases short and J 3 bases short, with 17 bases between. CDR1 SGHTA and CDR2 FQGNSA come from the germline V gene. The CDR3 here is CASSLRGGDGNYEQYF. CDR3 nucleotide sequence: TGTGCCAGCAGCTTAAGGGGCGGGGACGGGAACTACGAGCAGTACTTC.

This clonotype appeared many times. This chain connects TRBV7-8 to TRBJ2-5; tentative D call: TRBD2 (6 bases). CDR3 length: 15 residues. The V and J ends lost 5 bases and 5 bases respectively, with 18 bases between them. CDR1 and CDR2 from the germline V gene are SGHVS and FQNEAQ. CDR3 region: CASSELRLAPETQYF. As DNA, the CDR3 is TGTGCCAGCAGCGAATTGCGGCTAGCGCCGGAGACCCAGTACTTC.

The chain couples TRBV6-5 to TRBJ2-1; 7 bases are a match to TRBD1. CDR1 is MNHEY and CDR2 is SVGAGI in the germline V gene. The CDR3 contains 13 residues. V was pared by 5 bases and J by 15 bases, with 13 bases of the junction left unmatched. The CDR3 spells CASSGGYRGVRFF. CDR3 sequence (DNA): TGTGCCAGCAGTGGGGGCTACAGGGGAGTAAGGTTCTTC.

Worth noting for this clonotype: A much larger clone sits a single nucleotide away, making a read error possible. The CDR3, as DNA: TGTGCCAGCGTGAGGGAACAGGCCACTGAAGCTTTCTTT. Protein product: CASVREQATEAFF. This rearrangement joins TRBV7-6 to TRBJ1-1, with D maybe TRBD1 (5 bases). Germline CDR1 is SGHVS and CDR2 is FNYEAQ. This CDR3 comprises 13 residues. Trimming left V 8 bases short and J 4 bases short, with 14 bases between.

This clonotype has more than one count but fewer than ten. The genes are TRBV20-1 and TRBJ1-2; D is unclear. V lost 2 bases and J 7 bases, leaving 11 bases between the germline ends. CDR1 and CDR2 from the germline V gene are DFQATT and SNEGSKA (reference sequence). This CDR3 spans 12 amino acids. CDR3 amino acids: CSARLRAGGYTF. CDR3 in DNA: TGCAGTGCTAGACTGAGGGCGGGTGGCTACACCTTC.